What follows are 15 T cell receptor beta chains derived from one specimen sequenced in a study of response to subunit inactivated influenza vaccine. From the RT-PCR reads, TCRdb called clonotypes with MiXCR, one entry per CDR3 protein. The sample records more than 700,000 distinct CDR3 sequences, around 20% being singletons. Source: PBMCs from blood, taken 5 to 6 days after vaccination. These receptor sequences come from a man between 50 and 59 years old who received an inactivated influenza vaccine.

This clonotype has ten or more counts. V and J are TRBV5-1 and TRBJ1-4; tentative D call: TRBD1 (6 bases). The CDR3 is 15 residues long. CDR1 and CDR2 (germline): SGHRS, YFSETQ. V was clipped by 5 bases and J by 3 bases, with 14 bases between them. The CDR3 region is CASRLLGQSNEKLFF. The CDR3, as DNA: TGCGCCAGCAGGCTTCTCGGACAGTCTAATGAAAAACTGTTTTTT.

This clonotype showed up many times. This chain uses TRBV7-2 with TRBJ2-3; D might be TRBD1 (5 bases). Germline V gene sequence: CDR1 SGHTA, CDR2 FQGNSA. With 3 bases removed from V and 6 bases from J, the gap between germline ends came to 13 bases. This CDR3 is 14 amino acids long. The CDR3 loop is CASSFVQGLDTQYF. In DNA, the CDR3 is TGTGCCAGCAGCTTCGTCCAGGGCCTGGATACGCAGTATTTT.

This clonotype was seen many times. The J gene is TRBJ2-7, the V gene TRBV29-1; 10 bases are a match to TRBD1. Germline V gives CDR1 SQVTM, CDR2 ANQGSEA. This CDR3 is 12 amino acids long. The V segment lost 5 bases and the J segment 4 bases; nucleotides outside the gene matches: 2. The CDR3 is CSVRGQGYEQYF. The CDR3 DNA is TGCAGCGTTCGGGGACAGGGGTACGAGCAGTACTTC.

This clonotype appeared many times. The chain links TRBV7-9 to TRBJ2-1, with 12 bases lining up with TRBD2. CDR1 and CDR2 from the germline V gene are SEHNR and FQNEAQ (reference sequence). After removal of 6 bases from V and 8 bases from J, the junction contained 8 bases not matched to a gene. The CDR3 consists of 15 residues. The CDR3 protein is CASSYGLAGRYEQFF. The CDR3 nucleotides are TGTGCCAGCAGTTACGGACTAGCGGGACGATATGAGCAGTTCTTC.

The chain is built from TRBV28 and TRBJ2-1, with D hard to call. Deletions cut 5 bases from V and 9 bases from J, with 5 bases between. Germline loops: CDR1 MDHEN, CDR2 SYDVKM. This CDR3 is built from 10 residues. CDR3 nucleotide sequence: TGTGCCAGCAGTGACGGTGAGCAGTTCTTC. The encoded protein is CASSDGEQFF.

There are a few counts of this clonotype. The chain links TRBV11-1 to TRBJ2-1; D gene ambiguous. The CDR3 is 14 amino acids. Germline V lookup: CDR1 SGHAT, CDR2 FQDESV (reference sequence). Between the trimmed V and J ends, which lost 8 bases and 6 bases, there was a span of 17 bases. The CDR3 reads CASEGPLPSNEQFF. The CDR3 coding sequence is TGTGCCAGCGAAGGCCCCTTACCATCCAATGAGCAGTTCTTC.

The J gene is TRBJ2-1, the V gene TRBV16; 8 bases agree with TRBD1. The CDR3 loop spans 14 amino acids. Germline assignment: CDR1 KGHSY and CDR2 FQNENV. J was trimmed by 8 bases and V by 1 base; bases with no gene match: 4. CDR3 amino acids: CASSQLDRVDEQFF. CDR3 DNA: TGTGCCAGCAGCCAATTGGACAGGGTGGATGAGCAGTTCTTC.

In this sample, this clonotype turned up a few times. The chain joins TRBV12-3 or TRBV12-4 to TRBJ2-1, with D hard to call. The V and J ends lost 8 bases and 3 bases respectively, with 20 bases between them. The CDR3 spans 16 residues. This CDR3 is CASRPEALRVYNEQFF. CDR3 coding DNA: TGTGCCAGCCGACCCGAGGCACTGAGAGTCTACAATGAGCAGTTCTTC.

The chain carries TRBV28 and TRBJ2-2; 7 bases line up with TRBD1. Germline CDR1 is MDHEN and CDR2 is SYDVKM. J lost 7 bases, V lost 4 bases, and 3 bases had no gene match. CDR3 length: 13 amino acids. Written as DNA, the CDR3 is TGTGCCAGCAGTTCCCCAGGGGGCGGGGAGCTGTTTTTT. Translating it yields CASSSPGGGELFF.

The sample holds many counts of this clonotype. The rearrangement uses TRBV3-1 and TRBJ2-1, with D maybe TRBD1 (5 bases). The germline V gene has CDR1 LGHDT and CDR2 YNNKEL (reference sequence). The CDR3 runs 11 residues. V lost 6 bases and J lost 9, with 9 bases in between. The CDR3 DNA reads as TGTGCCAGCAGTCAAAGGGGTGAGCAGTTCTTC. Its protein is CASSQRGEQFF.

The chain links TRBV7-2 to TRBJ2-3; D not certain. V was cut by 7 bases and J by 5 bases, with 13 bases left in between. In germline, CDR1 is SGHTA, CDR2 FQGNSA. This CDR3 has 13 amino acids. The CDR3 bases are TGTGCCAGCACCCCCACACCCAGAGATACGCAGTATTTT. This sequence encodes CASTPTPRDTQYF.

This clonotype was seen more than once but under ten times. This chain uses TRBV20-1 with TRBJ1-6; the D is unclear. The germline gives CDR1 DFQATT, CDR2 SNEGSKA (reference sequence). The CDR3 loop spans 14 amino acids. V was cut by 3 bases and J by 7 bases, with 13 bases left in between. CDR3 amino acids: CSAREDAKNSPLHF. The DNA for the CDR3 is TGCAGTGCTAGGGAGGACGCGAAGAATTCACCCCTCCACTTT.

This clonotype has only one observation. The chain employs TRBV7-2 and TRBJ2-1; D call uncertain. The J call is in doubt because the DNA end fits TRBJ2-7 better. Germline CDR1 and CDR2: SGHTA and FQGNSA. This CDR3 has 13 residues. CDR3 in DNA: TGTGCCAGCAGTCATACGCCTTACAATGAGCAGTACTTC. Translating gives CASSHTPYNEQYF.

The chain employs TRBV9 and TRBJ2-3, with 8 bases lining up with TRBD2. CDR1 is SGDLS and CDR2 is YYNGEE in the germline V gene. V shed 0 bases and J 2 bases; nucleotides not matched to a gene: 8. The CDR3 consists of 17 residues. The DNA of the CDR3 is TGTGCCAGCAGCGTAGGTCCAGCGGGAGCGTTCACAGATACGCAGTATTTT. This encodes CASSVGPAGAFTDTQYF.

V gene TRBV18 combines with J gene TRBJ2-1; 9 bases line up with TRBD2. The CDR3 extends over 16 amino acids. CDR1 KGHSH and CDR2 LQKENI come from the germline V gene. V dropped 3 bases and J dropped 2; count of bases not matched to a gene: 5. CDR3 sequence: CASSPSGLAPYNEQFF. The CDR3 DNA follows: TGTGCCAGCTCACCGAGTGGACTAGCGCCCTACAATGAGCAGTTCTTC.